This T cell receptor (beta chain) is drawn from a study of T-cell reconstitution after alpha-beta-depleted transplantation in children. Researchers prepared the TCRbeta library using unique molecular identifiers, the study reports. From the PCR reads, TCRdb called clonotypes with MiXCR, one entry per CDR3 protein. The table has about 500,000 distinct CDR3 sequences, 30% to 35% seen once. The table lists this clonotype with a few counts. This sample comprised PBMCs from the stem cell graft donor, obtained from the stem cell graft. This TCR was recovered from a human donor who donated a stem cell graft to a child with aplastic anemia.

CDR3 coding DNA: TGTGCCAGCAGCTTCGATCAGGGAGTAGCAGGCTATGGCTACACCTTC. It is translated as CASSFDQGVAGYGYTF. V is TRBV7-2 and J is TRBJ1-2, with a weak D call TRBD1 (5 bases). Per the germline V gene, CDR1 is SGHTA and CDR2 is FQGNSA. CDR3 length: 16 residues. V lost 3 bases and J 4 bases, leaving 18 bases between the germline ends.